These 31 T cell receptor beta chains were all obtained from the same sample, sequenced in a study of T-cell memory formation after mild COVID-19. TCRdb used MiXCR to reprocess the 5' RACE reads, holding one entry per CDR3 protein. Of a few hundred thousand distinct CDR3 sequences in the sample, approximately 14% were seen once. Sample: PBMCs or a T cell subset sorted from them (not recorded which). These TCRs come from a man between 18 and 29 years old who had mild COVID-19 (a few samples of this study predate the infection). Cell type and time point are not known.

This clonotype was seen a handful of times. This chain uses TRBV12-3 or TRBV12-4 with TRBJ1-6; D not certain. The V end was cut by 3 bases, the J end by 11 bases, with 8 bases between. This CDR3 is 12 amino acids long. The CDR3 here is CASSFQQAPLHF. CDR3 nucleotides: TGTGCCAGCAGTTTCCAGCAGGCACCCCTCCACTTT.

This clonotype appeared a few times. CDR3 DNA: TGTGCCAGCAGTTTCCCCGGACAGAACACTGAAGCTTTCTTT. Residues: CASSFPGQNTEAFF. This chain joins TRBV28 and TRBJ1-1; D possibly corresponds to TRBD1 (5 bases). The CDR3 is 14 residues long. Germline CDR1 MDHEN, CDR2 SYDVKM. Trimming took off 3 bases at V and 1 base at J, with 9 bases between the two ends.

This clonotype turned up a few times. In nucleotides, the CDR3 is TGTGCCAGCAGCCAAGTCTCCGGGGCGATGGGGACCCAGTACTTC. Amino acid sequence: CASSQVSGAMGTQYF. J is TRBJ2-5 and V is TRBV3-1; D tentatively reads TRBD1 or TRBD2 (5 bases each). V shed 1 base and J shed 7 bases, with 16 bases lying between them. The germline V gene has CDR1 LGHDT and CDR2 YNNKEL (reference sequence). There are 15 residues in the CDR3.

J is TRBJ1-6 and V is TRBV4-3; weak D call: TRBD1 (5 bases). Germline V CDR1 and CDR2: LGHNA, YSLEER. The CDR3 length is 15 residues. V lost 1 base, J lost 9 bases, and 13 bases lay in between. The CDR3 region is CASSQVHRSSSPLHF. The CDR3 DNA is TGCGCCAGCAGCCAAGTACACAGGTCGAGTTCACCCCTCCACTTT.

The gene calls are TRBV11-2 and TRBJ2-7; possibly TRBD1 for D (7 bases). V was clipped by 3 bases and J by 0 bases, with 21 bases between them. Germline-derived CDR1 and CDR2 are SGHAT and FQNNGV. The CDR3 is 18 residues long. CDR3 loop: CASSFSSPGGFISYEQYF. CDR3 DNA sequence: TGTGCCAGCAGCTTTAGTTCTCCAGGGGGGTTTATCTCCTACGAGCAGTACTTC.

The DNA for the CDR3 is TGTGCCAGCAGTCCGGGACTAGCGGGGGGGCCCTACAATGAGCAGTTCTTC. Protein sequence: CASSPGLAGGPYNEQFF. This chain joins TRBV6-1 and TRBJ2-1, with TRBD2 identical over 16 bases. The length of the CDR3 is 17 residues. Germline-derived CDR1 and CDR2 are MNHNS and SASEGT. The ends lost 5 bases at V and 2 bases at J; junction bases unmatched: 3.

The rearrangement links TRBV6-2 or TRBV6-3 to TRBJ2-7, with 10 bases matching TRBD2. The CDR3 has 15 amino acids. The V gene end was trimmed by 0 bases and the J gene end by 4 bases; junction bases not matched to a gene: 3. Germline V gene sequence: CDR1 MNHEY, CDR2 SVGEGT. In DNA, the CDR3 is TGTGCCAGCAGTTACTCATCTAGCGGGGGATACGAGCAGTACTTC. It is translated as CASSYSSSGGYEQYF.

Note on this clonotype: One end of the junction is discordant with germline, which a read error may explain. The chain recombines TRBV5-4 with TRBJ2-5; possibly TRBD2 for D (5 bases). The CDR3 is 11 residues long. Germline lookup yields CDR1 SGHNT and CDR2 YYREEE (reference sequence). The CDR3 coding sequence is TGTGCCAGCAGCTTGGGGGCCGTGGAGGACTTC. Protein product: CASSLGAVEDF.

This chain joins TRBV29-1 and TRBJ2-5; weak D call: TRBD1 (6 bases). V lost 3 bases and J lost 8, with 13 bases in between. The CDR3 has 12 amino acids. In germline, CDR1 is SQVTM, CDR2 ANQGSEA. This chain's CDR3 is CSVDNLGGTQYF. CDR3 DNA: TGCAGCGTTGATAACTTAGGGGGAACCCAGTACTTC.

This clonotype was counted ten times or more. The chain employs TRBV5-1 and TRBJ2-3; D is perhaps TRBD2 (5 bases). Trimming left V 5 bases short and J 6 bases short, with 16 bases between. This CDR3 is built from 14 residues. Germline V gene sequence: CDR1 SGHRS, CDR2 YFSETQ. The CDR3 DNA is TGCGCCAGCAGGGTTGAAGCGGCACACGATACGCAGTATTTT. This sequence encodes CASRVEAAHDTQYF.

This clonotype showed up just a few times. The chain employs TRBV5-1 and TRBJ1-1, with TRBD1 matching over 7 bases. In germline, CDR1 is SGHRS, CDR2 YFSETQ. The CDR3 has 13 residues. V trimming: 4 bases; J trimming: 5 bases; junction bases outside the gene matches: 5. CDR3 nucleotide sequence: TGCGCCAGCAGCGAGACAGGGCAGACTGAAGCTTTCTTT. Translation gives CASSETGQTEAFF.

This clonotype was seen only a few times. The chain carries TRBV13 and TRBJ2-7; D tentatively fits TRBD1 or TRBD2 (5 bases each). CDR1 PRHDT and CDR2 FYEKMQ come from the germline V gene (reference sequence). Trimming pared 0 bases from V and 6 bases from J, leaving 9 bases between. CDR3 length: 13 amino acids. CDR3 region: CASSLGRDGEQYV. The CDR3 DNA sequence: TGTGCCAGCAGCTTAGGCAGGGACGGCGAGCAGTACGTC.

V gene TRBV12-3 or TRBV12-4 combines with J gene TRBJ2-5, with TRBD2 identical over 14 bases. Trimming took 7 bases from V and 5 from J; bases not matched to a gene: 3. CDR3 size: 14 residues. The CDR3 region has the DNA TGTGCCAGCAAGGGACTAGCGGGAGCGGAGACCCAGTACTTC. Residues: CASKGLAGAETQYF.

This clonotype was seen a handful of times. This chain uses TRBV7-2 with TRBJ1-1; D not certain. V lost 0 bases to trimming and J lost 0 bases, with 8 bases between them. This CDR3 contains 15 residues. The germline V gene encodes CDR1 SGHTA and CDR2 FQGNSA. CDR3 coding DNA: TGTGCCAGCAGCTTAGCGAGCCGGTTGAACACTGAAGCTTTCTTT. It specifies CASSLASRLNTEAFF.

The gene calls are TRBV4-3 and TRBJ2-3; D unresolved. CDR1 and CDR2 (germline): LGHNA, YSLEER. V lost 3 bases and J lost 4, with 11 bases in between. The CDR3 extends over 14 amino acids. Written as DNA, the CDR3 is TGCGCCAGCAGCCAGGGTTTAAAGGCAGATACGCAGTATTTT. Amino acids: CASSQGLKADTQYF.

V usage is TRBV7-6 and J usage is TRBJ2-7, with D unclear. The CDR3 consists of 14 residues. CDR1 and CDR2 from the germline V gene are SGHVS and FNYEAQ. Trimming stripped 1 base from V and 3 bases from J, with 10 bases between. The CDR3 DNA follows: TGTGCCAGCAGCTTAGAGGTCAAGAGCTACGAGCAGTACTTC. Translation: CASSLEVKSYEQYF.

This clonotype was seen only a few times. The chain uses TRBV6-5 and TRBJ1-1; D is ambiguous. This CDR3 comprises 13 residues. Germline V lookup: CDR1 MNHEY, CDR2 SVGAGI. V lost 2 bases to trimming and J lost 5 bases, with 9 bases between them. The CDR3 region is CASSYVMGTEAFF. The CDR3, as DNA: TGTGCCAGCAGTTACGTGATGGGAACTGAAGCTTTCTTT.

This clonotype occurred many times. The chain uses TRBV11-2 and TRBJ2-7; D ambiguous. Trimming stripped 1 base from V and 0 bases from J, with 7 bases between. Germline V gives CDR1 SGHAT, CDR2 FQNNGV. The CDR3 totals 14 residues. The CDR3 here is CASSLAANSYEQYV. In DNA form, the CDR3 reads TGTGCCAGCAGCTTAGCTGCTAACTCCTACGAGCAGTACGTC.

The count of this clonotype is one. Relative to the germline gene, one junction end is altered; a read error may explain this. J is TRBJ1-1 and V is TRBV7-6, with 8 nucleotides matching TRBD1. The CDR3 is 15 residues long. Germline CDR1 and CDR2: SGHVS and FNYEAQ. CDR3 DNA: TGTGCCAGCAGCTCAAGCGGACAGGGCAGATCCGAAGATTTCTTT. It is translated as CASSSSGQGRSEDFF.

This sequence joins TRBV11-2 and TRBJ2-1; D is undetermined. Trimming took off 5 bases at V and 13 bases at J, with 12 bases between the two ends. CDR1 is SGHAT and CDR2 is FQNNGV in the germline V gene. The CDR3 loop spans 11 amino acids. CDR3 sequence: CASSLGDYQFF. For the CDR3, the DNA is TGTGCCAGCAGCCTAGGAGATTACCAGTTCTTC. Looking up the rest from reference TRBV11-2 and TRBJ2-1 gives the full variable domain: EAGVAQSPRYKIIEKRQSVAFWCNPISGHATLYWYQQILGQGPKLLIQFQNNGVVDDSQLPKDRFSAERLKGVDSTLKIQPAKLEDSAVYLCASSLGDYQFFGPGTRLTVL.

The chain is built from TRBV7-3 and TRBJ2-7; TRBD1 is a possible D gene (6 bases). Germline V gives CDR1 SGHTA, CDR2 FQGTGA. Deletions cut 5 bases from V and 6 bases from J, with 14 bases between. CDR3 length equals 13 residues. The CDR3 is CASSPGAGAEQYV. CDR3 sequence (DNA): TGTGCCAGCAGCCCCGGTGCAGGGGCCGAGCAGTACGTC.

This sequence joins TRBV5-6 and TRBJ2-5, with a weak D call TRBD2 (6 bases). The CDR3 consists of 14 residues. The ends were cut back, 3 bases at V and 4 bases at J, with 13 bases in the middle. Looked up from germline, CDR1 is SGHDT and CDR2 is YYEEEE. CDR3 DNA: TGTGCCAGCAGCTGGGGGGTCACGGGAGAGACCCAGTACTTC. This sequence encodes CASSWGVTGETQYF.

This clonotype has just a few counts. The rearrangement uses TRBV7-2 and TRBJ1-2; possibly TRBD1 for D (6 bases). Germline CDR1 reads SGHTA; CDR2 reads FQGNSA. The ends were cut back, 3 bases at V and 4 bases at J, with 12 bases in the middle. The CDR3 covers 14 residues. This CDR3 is CASSFWGTPYGYTF. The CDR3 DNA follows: TGTGCCAGCAGCTTCTGGGGGACACCCTATGGCTACACCTTC.

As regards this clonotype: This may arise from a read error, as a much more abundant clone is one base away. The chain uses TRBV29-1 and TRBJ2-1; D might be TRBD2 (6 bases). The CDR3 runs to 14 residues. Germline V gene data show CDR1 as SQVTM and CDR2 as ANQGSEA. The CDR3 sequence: CSVGGVDRYNEKFF. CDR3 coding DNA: TGCAGCGTGGGCGGGGTCGATCGCTACAATGAGAAGTTCTTC.

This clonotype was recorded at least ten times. The DNA for the CDR3 is TGCGCCAGCAGCCCGGGACAGGCTAGCAATCAGCCCCAGCATTTT. It translates to CASSPGQASNQPQHF. The gene calls are TRBV5-1 and TRBJ1-5; 8 bases are a match to TRBD1. The CDR3 consists of 15 residues. Per the germline V gene, CDR1 is SGHRS and CDR2 is YFSETQ. V lost 4 bases, J lost 0 bases, and 3 bases stayed unmatched.

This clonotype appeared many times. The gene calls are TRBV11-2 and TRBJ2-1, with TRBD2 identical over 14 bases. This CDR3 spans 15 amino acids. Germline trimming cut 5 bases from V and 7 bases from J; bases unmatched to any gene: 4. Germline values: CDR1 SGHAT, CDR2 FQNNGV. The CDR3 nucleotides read TGTGCCAGCAGCCCCTGGACTAGCGGGGGGAATGAGCAGTTCTTC. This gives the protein CASSPWTSGGNEQFF. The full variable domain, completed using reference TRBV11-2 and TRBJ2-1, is EAGVAQSPRYKIIEKRQSVAFWCNPISGHATLYWYQQILGQGPKLLIQFQNNGVVDDSQLPKDRFSAERLKGVDSTLKIQPAKLEDSAVYLCASSPWTSGGNEQFFGPGTRLTVL.

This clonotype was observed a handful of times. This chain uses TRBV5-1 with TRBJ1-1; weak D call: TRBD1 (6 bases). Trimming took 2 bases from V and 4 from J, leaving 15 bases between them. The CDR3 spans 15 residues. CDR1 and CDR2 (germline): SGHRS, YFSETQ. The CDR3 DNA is TGCGCCAGCAGCTTCAGGGGATCCCCGGGCACTGAAGCTTTCTTT. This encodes CASSFRGSPGTEAFF. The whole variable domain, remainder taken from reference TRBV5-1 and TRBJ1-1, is KAGVTQTPRYLIKTRGQQVTLSCSPISGHRSVSWYQQTPGQGLQFLFEYFSETQRNKGNFPGRFSGRQFSNSRSEMNVSTLELGDSALYLCASSFRGSPGTEAFFGQGTRLTVV.

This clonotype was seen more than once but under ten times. DNA of the CDR3: TGTGCCAGCAGGCCGGGACTAGCAACAGATACGCAGTATTTT. It codes for CASRPGLATDTQYF. This sequence joins TRBV12-3 or TRBV12-4 and TRBJ2-3; 9 bases are a match to TRBD2. Unmatched junction bases numbered 4, after V lost 6 bases and J lost 3 bases. This CDR3 is 14 amino acids long.

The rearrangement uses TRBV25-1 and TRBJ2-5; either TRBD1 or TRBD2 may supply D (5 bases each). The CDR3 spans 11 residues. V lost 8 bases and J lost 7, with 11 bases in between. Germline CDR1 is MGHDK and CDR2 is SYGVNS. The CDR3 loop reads CASQIGATQYF. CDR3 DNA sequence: TGTGCCAGCCAGATCGGGGCGACCCAGTACTTC.

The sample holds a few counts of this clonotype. The CDR3 DNA is TGCGCCAGCAGCCCAACTAGTTTAGTGGGCACCGGGGAGCTGTTTTTT. Protein: CASSPTSLVGTGELFF. The V gene is TRBV5-1, the J gene TRBJ2-2, with D possibly matching TRBD2 (5 bases). The CDR3 totals 16 residues. Trimming stripped 4 bases from V and 4 bases from J, with 17 bases between. Germline lookup yields CDR1 SGHRS and CDR2 YFSETQ. Full variable domain (remainder filled in from reference TRBV5-1 and TRBJ2-2): KAGVTQTPRYLIKTRGQQVTLSCSPISGHRSVSWYQQTPGQGLQFLFEYFSETQRNKGNFPGRFSGRQFSNSRSEMNVSTLELGDSALYLCASSPTSLVGTGELFFGEGSRLTVL.

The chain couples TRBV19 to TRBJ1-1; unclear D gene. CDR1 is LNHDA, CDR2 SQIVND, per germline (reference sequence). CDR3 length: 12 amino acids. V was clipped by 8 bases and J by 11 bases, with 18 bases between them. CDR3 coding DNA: TGTGCCAGTTCCGAATGGGCCCTCCCGGCTTTCTTT. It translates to CASSEWALPAFF.